At least ten counts were recorded for the clone carrying this T cell receptor beta chain. The data belong to a study of early T cells in non-severe SARS-CoV-2 infection. This CDR3 region has 11 residues. The germline CDR1 and CDR2 sequences are SEHNR and FQNEAQ (reference sequence). Via MiXCR, TCRdb re-called the 5' RACE reads, giving one row per CDR3 protein. Here the sample spans approximately 46,000 distinct CDR3 sequences, 5.5% to 6.5% being singletons. The source of this sequence is an adult who was a healthcare worker with PCR-confirmed SARS-CoV-2 infection or an uninfected control (not recorded which). Sequences were obtained from whole blood. The chain uses TRBV7-9 and TRBJ2-3; D possibly corresponds to TRBD2 (5 bases). In DNA, the CDR3 is TGTGGATCCGGGATCACAGATACGCAGTATTTT. Translating it yields CGSGITDTQYF.